The clone carrying this T cell receptor (beta chain) was found a few times. Its matching antigen is unknown. TCRdb's table, derived via immunoSEQ multiplex PCR, lists solely in-frame clones and lacks some. The sample lists roughly 63,000 clones; approximately 90% were seen once. The germline V gene encodes CDR1 SNHLY and CDR2 FYNNEI. The CDR3 length is 14 residues. Trimming shortened V by 2 bases and J by 8 bases, and 15 bases separated the two germline ends. The data are from a study of OX40 agonist ivuxolimab in advanced cancers. Whole-study context: Ivuxolimab, an antibody that agonizes OX40 (CD134), was administered to the patients. Participants, 65% to 85% male, averaged roughly 55 years of age, ranging from about 23 to 90. Findings and limits, study-wide: By week 6 at 0.1 to 3.0 mg/kg, blood CD4+ and CD8+ T cells had expanded clonally. Low clonal expansion, among the lowest seen, marked partial responders at 0.1-3.0 mg/kg.

The gene calls are TRBV2 and TRBJ1-2; possible D gene TRBD1, 5 bases. The sequence was collected from an adult with an advanced solid tumor such as melanoma, head and neck, liver or kidney cancer. This material consisted of CD4+ or CD8+ T cells sorted from blood, taken in a trial of the OX40 agonist ivuxolimab. The CDR3 DNA reads TGTGCCAGCAGTGAACGGCAGGGTGTGGTGGGCTACACCTTC. Protein sequence: CASSERQGVVGYTF. Using reference TRBV2 and TRBJ1-2 for the parts outside the CDR3, the full variable domain is EPEVTQTPSHQVTQMGQEVILRCVPISNHLYFYWYRQILGQKVEFLVSFYNNEISEKSEIFDDQFSVERPDGSNFTLKIRSTKLEDSAMYFCASSERQGVVGYTFGSGTRLTVV.